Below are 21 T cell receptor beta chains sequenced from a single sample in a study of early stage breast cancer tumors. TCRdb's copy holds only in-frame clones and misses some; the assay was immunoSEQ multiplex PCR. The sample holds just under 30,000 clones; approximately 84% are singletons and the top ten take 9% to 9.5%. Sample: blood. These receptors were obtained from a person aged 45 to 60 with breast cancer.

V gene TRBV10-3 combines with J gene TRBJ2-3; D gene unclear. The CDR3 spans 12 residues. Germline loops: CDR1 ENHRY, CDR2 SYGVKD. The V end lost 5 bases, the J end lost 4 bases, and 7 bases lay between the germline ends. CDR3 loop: CAISPLADTQYF. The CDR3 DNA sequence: TGTGCCATCAGTCCCCTGGCAGATACGCAGTATTTT.

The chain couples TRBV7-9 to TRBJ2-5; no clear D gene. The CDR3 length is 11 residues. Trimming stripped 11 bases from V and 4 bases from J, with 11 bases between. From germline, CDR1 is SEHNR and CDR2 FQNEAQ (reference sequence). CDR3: CADVWGETQYF. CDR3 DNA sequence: TGTGCCGACGTATGGGGAGAGACCCAGTACTTC.

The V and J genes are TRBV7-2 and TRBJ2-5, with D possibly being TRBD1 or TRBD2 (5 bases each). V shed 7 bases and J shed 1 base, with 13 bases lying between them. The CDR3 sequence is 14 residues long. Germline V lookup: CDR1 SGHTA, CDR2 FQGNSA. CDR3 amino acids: CASTQFGTQETQYF. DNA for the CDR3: TGTGCCAGCACGCAGTTCGGGACCCAAGAGACCCAGTACTTC.

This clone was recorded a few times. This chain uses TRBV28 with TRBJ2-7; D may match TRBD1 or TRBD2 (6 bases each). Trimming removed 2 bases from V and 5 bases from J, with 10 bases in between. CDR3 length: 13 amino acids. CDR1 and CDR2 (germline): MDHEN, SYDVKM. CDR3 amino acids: CASSLRGDNEQYF. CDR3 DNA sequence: TGTGCCAGCAGTTTAAGGGGGGACAACGAGCAGTACTTC.

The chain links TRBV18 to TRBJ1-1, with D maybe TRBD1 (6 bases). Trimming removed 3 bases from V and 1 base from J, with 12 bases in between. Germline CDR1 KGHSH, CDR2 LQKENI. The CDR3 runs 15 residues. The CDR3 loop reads CASSPRPGQNTEAFF. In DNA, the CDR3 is TGTGCCAGCTCACCGAGGCCGGGACAGAACACTGAAGCTTTCTTT.

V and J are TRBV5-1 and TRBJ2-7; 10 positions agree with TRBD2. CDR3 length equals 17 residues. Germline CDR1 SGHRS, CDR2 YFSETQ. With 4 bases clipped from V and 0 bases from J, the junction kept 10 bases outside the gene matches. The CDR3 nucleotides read TGCGCCAGCAGCCGAACCTGGACTAGCGGATCCTCCTACGAGCAGTACTTC. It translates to CASSRTWTSGSSYEQYF.

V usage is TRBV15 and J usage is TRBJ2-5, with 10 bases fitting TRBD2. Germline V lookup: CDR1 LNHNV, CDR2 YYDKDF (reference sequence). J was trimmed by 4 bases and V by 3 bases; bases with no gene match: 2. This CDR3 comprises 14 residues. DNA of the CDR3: TGTGCCACCAGCAGGCCTAGCGGGGGAGAGACCCAGTACTTC. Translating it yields CATSRPSGGETQYF. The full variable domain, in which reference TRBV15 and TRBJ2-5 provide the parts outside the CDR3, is DAMVIQNPRYQVTQFGKPVTLSCSQTLNHNVMYWYQQKSSQAPKLLFHYYDKDFNNEADTPDNFQSRRPNTSFCFLDIRSPGLGDTAMYLCATSRPSGGETQYFGPGTRLLVL.

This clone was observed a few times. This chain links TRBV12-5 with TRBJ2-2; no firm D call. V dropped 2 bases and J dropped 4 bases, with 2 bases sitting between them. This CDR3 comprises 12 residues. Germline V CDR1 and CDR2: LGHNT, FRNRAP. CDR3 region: CASGLSTGELFF. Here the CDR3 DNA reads TGTGCTAGTGGTTTGAGCACCGGGGAGCTGTTTTTT.

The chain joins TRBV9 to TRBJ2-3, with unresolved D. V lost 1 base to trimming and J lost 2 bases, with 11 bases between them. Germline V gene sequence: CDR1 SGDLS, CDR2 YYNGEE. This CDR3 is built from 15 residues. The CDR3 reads CASSVRKGTTDTQYF. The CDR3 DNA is TGTGCCAGCAGCGTACGTAAGGGAACCACAGATACGCAGTATTTT.

DNA for the CDR3: TGCGCCAGCAGCTCCGGGACAGGCACAGATACGCAGTATTTT. Its translation: CASSSGTGTDTQYF. This rearrangement joins TRBV5-1 to TRBJ2-3; TRBD1 agrees at 7 bases. This CDR3 has 14 residues. CDR1 and CDR2 (germline): SGHRS, YFSETQ. J was trimmed by 1 base and V by 3 bases; bases with no gene match: 2.

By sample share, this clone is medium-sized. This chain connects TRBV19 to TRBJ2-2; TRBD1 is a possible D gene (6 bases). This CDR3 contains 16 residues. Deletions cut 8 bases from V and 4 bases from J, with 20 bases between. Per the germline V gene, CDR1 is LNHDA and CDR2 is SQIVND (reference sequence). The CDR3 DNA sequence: TGTGCCAGTCGTCGACCCGGGACACTATTCACCGGGGAGCTGTTTTTT. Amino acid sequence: CASRRPGTLFTGELFF.

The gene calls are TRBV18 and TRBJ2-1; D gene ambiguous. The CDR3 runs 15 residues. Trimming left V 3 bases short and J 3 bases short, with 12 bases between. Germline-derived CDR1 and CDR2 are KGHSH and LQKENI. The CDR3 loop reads CASSPPSGSYNEQFF. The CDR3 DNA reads TGTGCCAGCTCACCCCCATCGGGCAGCTACAATGAGCAGTTCTTC.

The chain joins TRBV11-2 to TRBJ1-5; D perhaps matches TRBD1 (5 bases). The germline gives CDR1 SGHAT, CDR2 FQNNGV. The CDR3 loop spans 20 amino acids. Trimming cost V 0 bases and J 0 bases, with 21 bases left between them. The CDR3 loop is CASSLEGTPGLHYSNQPQHF. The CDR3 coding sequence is TGTGCCAGCAGCTTAGAGGGGACCCCAGGGCTCCATTATAGCAATCAGCCCCAGCATTTT.

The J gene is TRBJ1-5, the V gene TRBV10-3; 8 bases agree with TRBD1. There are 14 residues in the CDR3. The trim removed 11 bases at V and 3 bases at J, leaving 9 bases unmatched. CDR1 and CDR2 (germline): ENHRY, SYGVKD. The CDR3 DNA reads TGTGCCTCCCAGGACAGGGTTAACAATCAGCCCCAGCATTTT. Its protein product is CASQDRVNNQPQHF.

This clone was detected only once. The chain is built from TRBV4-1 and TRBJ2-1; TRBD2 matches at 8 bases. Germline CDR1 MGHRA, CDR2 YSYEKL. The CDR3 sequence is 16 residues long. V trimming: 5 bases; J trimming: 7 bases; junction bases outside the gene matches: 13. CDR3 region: CASSTPGLGIGNEQFF. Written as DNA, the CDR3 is TGCGCCAGCAGCACGCCGGGACTAGGTATTGGTAATGAGCAGTTCTTC.

The CDR3 reads CASSQDPSGGVTDTQYF. CDR3 nucleotides: TGCGCCAGCAGCCAAGATCCGAGCGGGGGCGTCACAGATACGCAGTATTTT. V and J are TRBV4-1 and TRBJ2-3; 8 nucleotides align to TRBD2. CDR1 and CDR2 from the germline V gene are MGHRA and YSYEKL. V gave up 0 bases and J gave up 2 bases; unmatched junction bases: 7. The CDR3 contains 17 residues.

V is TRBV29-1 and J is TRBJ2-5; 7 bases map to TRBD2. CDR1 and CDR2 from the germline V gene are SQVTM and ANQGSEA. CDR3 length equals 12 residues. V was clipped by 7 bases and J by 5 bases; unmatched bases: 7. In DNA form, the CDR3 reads TGCAGCGCCACCGGGGGGTACGAGACCCAGTACTTC. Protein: CSATGGYETQYF.

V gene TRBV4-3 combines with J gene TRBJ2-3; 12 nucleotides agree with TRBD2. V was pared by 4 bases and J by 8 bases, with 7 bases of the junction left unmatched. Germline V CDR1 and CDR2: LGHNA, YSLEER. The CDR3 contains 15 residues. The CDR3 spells CASSPTSGRSVTQYF. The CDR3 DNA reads TGCGCCAGCAGCCCGACTAGCGGGAGATCTGTTACGCAGTATTTT.

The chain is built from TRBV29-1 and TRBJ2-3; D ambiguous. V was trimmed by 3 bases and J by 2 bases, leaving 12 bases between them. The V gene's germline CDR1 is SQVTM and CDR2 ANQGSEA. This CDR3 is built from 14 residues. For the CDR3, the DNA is TGCAGCGTTGATTTTACAGACAACACAGATACGCAGTATTTT. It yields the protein CSVDFTDNTDTQYF.

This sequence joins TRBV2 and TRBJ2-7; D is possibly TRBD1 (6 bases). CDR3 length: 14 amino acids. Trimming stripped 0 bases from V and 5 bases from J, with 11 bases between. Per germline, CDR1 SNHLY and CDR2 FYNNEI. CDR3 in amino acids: CASSEAQGRHEQYF. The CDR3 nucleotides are TGTGCCAGCAGTGAAGCGCAGGGGAGACACGAGCAGTACTTC.

CDR3 sequence: CASSFGTLSSYEQYF. The CDR3, as DNA: TGCGCCAGCAGCTTTGGGACGTTGAGCTCCTACGAGCAGTACTTC. The chain combines TRBV5-1 with TRBJ2-7, with D perhaps being TRBD1 or TRBD2 (5 bases each). This CDR3 contains 15 residues. Germline V gives CDR1 SGHRS, CDR2 YFSETQ. V was shortened by 2 bases and J by 0 bases, with 12 bases between the two germline ends.